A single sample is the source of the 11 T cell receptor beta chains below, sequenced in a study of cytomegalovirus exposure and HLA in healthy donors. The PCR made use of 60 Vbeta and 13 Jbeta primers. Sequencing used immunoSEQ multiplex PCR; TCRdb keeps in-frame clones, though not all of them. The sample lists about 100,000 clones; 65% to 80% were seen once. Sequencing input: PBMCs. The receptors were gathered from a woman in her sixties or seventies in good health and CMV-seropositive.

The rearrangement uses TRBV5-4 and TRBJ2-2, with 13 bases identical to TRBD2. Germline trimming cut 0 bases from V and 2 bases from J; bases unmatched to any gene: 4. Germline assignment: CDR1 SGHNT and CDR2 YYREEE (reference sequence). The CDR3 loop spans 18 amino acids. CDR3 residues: CASSLGGLAGANTGELFF. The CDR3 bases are TGTGCCAGCAGCTTGGGAGGACTAGCGGGAGCCAACACCGGGGAGCTGTTTTTT.

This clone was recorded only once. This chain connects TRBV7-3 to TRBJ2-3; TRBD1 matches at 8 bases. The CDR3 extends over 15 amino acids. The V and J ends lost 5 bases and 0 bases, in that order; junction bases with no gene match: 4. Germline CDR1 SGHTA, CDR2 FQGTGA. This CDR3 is CASSPGQASTDTQYF. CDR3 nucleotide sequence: TGTGCCAGCAGCCCGGGACAGGCTAGCACAGATACGCAGTATTTT.

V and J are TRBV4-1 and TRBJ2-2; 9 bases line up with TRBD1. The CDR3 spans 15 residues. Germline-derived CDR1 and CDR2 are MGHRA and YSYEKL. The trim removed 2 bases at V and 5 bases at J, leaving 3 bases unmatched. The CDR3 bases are TGCGCCAGCAGCCAAAACAGGGGGCGAACCGGGGAGCTGTTTTTT. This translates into CASSQNRGRTGELFF.

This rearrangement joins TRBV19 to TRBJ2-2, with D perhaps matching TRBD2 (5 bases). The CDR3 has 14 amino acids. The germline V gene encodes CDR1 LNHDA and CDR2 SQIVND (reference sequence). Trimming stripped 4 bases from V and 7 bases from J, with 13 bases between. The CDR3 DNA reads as TGTGCCAGTAGTAAAAGGAGGCCGGACGGGGAGCTGTTTTTT. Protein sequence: CASSKRRPDGELFF.

For the CDR3, the DNA is TGCGCCAGCAGTGAGTTGGCTAGCGGGAGAAATGAGCAGTTCTTC. It specifies CASSELASGRNEQFF. The V and J genes are TRBV10-2 and TRBJ2-1; 10 positions agree with TRBD2. This CDR3 is 15 amino acids long. Germline-derived CDR1 and CDR2 are WSHSY and SAAADI. Unmatched junction bases numbered 4, after V lost 1 base and J lost 7 bases.

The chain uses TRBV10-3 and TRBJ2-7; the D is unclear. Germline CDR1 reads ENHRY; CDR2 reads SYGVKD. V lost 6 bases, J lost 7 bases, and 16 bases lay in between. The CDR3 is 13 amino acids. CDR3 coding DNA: TGTGCCATCAGAACCACGGCGGCATGGGAGCAGTACTTC. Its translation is CAIRTTAAWEQYF.

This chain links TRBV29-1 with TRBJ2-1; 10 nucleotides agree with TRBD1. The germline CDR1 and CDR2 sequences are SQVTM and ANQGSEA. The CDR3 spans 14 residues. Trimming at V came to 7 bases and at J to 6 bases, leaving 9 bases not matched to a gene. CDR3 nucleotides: TGCAGCGGGGTTGCTAGGACAGGGGGCAATGAGCAGTTCTTC. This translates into CSGVARTGGNEQFF.

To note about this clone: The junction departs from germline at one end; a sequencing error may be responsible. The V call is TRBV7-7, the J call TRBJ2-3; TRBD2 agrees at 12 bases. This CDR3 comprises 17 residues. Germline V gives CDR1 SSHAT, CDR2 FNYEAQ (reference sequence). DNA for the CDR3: TGTGCTAGCAGCCCGAGGACTAGCGGGGCAATCACAGATACGCAGTATTTT. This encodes CASSPRTSGAITDTQYF.

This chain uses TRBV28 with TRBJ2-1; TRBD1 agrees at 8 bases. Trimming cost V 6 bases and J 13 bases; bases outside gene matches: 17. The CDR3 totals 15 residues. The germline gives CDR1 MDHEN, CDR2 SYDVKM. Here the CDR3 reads CASSAPGTGQLVQFF. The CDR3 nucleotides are TGTGCCAGCAGCGCCCCCGGGACAGGTCAGTTAGTCCAGTTCTTC.

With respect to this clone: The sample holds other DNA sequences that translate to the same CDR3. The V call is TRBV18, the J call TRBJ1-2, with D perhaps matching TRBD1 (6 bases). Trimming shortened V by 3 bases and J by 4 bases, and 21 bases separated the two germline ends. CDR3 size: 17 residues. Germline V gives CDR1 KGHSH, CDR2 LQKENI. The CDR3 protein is CASSPLRTEPTGYGYTF. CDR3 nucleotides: TGTGCCAGCTCACCCCTTCGGACAGAGCCCACTGGCTATGGCTACACCTTC.

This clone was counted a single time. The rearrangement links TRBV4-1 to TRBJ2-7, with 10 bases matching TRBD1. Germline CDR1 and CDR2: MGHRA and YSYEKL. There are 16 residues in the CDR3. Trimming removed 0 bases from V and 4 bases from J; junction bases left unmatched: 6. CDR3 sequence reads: CASSQEPPGQGYEQYF. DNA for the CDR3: TGCGCCAGCAGCCAAGAACCCCCGGGACAGGGGTACGAGCAGTACTTC.